Below, 10 T cell receptor beta chains from the same sample are listed, as sequenced in a study of human T cells and chemical hapten exposure. As to time point: patch test 2, 6 weeks after DPC sensitization. Treatment: therapeutic diphenylcyclopropenone sensitization with weekly scalp DPC. TCRdb reanalysed the RACE reads using MiXCR and keeps one entry per CDR3 protein. The sample includes 360,000 or so distinct CDR3 sequences, roughly 6% seen only once; the top ten take under 7%. Source: whole blood, taken in connection with sensitization to the hapten diphenylcyclopropenone (DPC). The source of these receptors is a woman younger than 35 with alopecia areata. Some clones in this sample may be carry-over from other donors' samples.

The chain has TRBV27 and TRBJ2-1; possible D gene TRBD1, 5 bases. Trimming removed 8 bases from V and 4 bases from J, with 12 bases in between. This CDR3 region has 13 residues. Germline-derived CDR1 and CDR2 are MNHEY and SMNVEV (reference sequence). The CDR3 reads CASGARFYNEQFF. CDR3 in DNA: TGTGCCAGCGGGGCTCGATTTTACAATGAGCAGTTCTTC.

This clonotype was seen at least ten times. The chain carries TRBV6-1 and TRBJ1-1; 9 nucleotides agree with TRBD1. The CDR3 consists of 14 residues. Germline values: CDR1 MNHNS, CDR2 SASEGT. The V segment lost 5 bases and the J segment 1 base; nucleotides outside the gene matches: 2. CDR3 nucleotides: TGTGCCAGCAGTCGGACAGGGGCGAACACTGAAGCTTTCTTT. Translation gives CASSRTGANTEAFF.

This clonotype was counted between two and nine times. In nucleotides, the CDR3 is TGTGCCAGCTCCGATGACAATGAGCAGTTCTTC. Translation: CASSDDNEQFF. The chain uses TRBV28 and TRBJ2-1; no definite D call. This CDR3 has 11 residues. Germline CDR1 and CDR2: MDHEN and SYDVKM. Trimming stripped 8 bases from V and 5 bases from J, with 7 bases between.

This clonotype was detected ten times or more. The chain combines TRBV6-5 with TRBJ1-5, with a tentative D call TRBD1 (5 bases). The CDR3 length is 12 residues. Trimming cost V 4 bases and J 7 bases, with 8 bases left between them. CDR1 MNHEY and CDR2 SVGAGI come from the germline V gene. The CDR3 nucleotides are TGTGCCAGCAGTTCCCCAGGGCAGCCCCAGCATTTT. Translation gives CASSSPGQPQHF.

V is TRBV5-1 and J is TRBJ2-5; 11 nucleotides line up with TRBD2. Germline V lookup: CDR1 SGHRS, CDR2 YFSETQ. There are 15 residues in the CDR3. Trimming at V came to 0 bases and at J to 2 bases, leaving 0 bases not matched to a gene. CDR3 sequence: CASSLGLAGQETQYF. As DNA, the CDR3 is TGCGCCAGCAGCTTGGGACTAGCGGGACAAGAGACCCAGTACTTC.

This clonotype was counted many times. The rearrangement joins TRBV12-3 or TRBV12-4 to TRBJ1-6, with D unclear. With 6 bases removed from V and 3 bases from J, the gap between germline ends came to 6 bases. This CDR3 is built from 13 residues. The CDR3 reads CASRDGYNSPLHF. CDR3 nucleotides: TGTGCCAGCAGGGACGGCTATAATTCACCCCTCCACTTT.

This clonotype has a count of ten or more. This chain uses TRBV7-3 with TRBJ1-2; D ambiguous. This CDR3 comprises 13 residues. The germline V gene has CDR1 SGHTA and CDR2 FQGTGA. Trimming removed 1 base at V and 6 bases at J, with 9 bases between. CDR3: CASSLNGGDGYTF. For the CDR3, the DNA is TGTGCCAGCAGCTTAAACGGTGGGGATGGCTACACCTTC. Full variable domain (outside the CDR3, taken from reference TRBV7-3 and TRBJ1-2): GAGVSQTPSNKVTEKGKYVELRCDPISGHTALYWYRQSLGQGPEFLIYFQGTGAADDSGLPNDRFFAVRPEGSVSTLKIQRTERGDSAVYLCASSLNGGDGYTFGSGTRLTVV.

Many counts were recorded for this clonotype. The V gene is TRBV27, the J gene TRBJ1-2; the D is unclear. The length of the CDR3 is 12 residues. The germline V gene has CDR1 MNHEY and CDR2 SMNVEV (reference sequence). The ends were cut back, 4 bases at V and 5 bases at J, with 8 bases in the middle. CDR3 sequence (DNA): TGTGCCAGCAGTTCAAACACTTATGGCTACACCTTC. Translated, it gives CASSSNTYGYTF.

This clonotype came up many times. The chain uses TRBV29-1 and TRBJ1-2; 7 bases fit TRBD1. Trimming removed 0 bases from V and 2 bases from J; junction bases left unmatched: 6. The CDR3 extends over 15 amino acids. Germline V gene lookup returns CDR1 SQVTM and CDR2 ANQGSEA. In DNA, the CDR3 is TGCAGCGTTGAAGATGCCCCGACAGGGAACTATGGCTACACCTTC. Amino acids: CSVEDAPTGNYGYTF.

This clonotype was recorded a few times. The gene calls are TRBV29-1 and TRBJ1-2; the D is unclear. The CDR3 consists of 9 residues. Trimming shortened V by 2 bases and J by 11 bases, and 6 bases separated the two germline ends. In germline, CDR1 is SQVTM, CDR2 ANQGSEA. The CDR3 protein is CSVEPGYTF. For the CDR3, the DNA is TGCAGCGTTGAACCGGGATACACCTTC. Full variable domain (rest looked up from reference TRBV29-1 and TRBJ1-2): SAVISQKPSRDICQRGTSLTIQCQVDSQVTMMFWYRQQPGQSLTLIATANQGSEATYESGFVIDKFPISRPNLTFSTLTVSNMSPEDSSIYLCSVEPGYTFGSGTRLTVV.